This TCR beta chain comes out of a study of cytomegalovirus exposure and HLA in healthy donors (dated by TCRdb to about 2017). About the study as a whole: An earlier analysis of several hundred of the donors reported 276 Gb of sequence data and 95 million to 130 million unique TCR beta sequences obtained from roughly 180 million T cells. The study used immunosequencing to profile the T cell repertoires of under 700 subjects and linked those repertoires to cytomegalovirus serostatus. In addition to the first cohort of roughly 700 subjects, a separate validation cohort of 120 different subjects was used. A later genetic analysis used genome-wide SNP genotypes for 398 of the 666 donors, treating that subset as a discovery cohort. An early release that covered 500 to 800 HLA-typed donors contained 300 to 350 gigabases of sequencing data and some 87 million unique TCR sequences. The aim of the study was to test whether cataloging public T cell receptors could identify signatures of past pathogen exposure. Among roughly 370 genotyped donors of the cohort, an average of 235,054 unique TCR beta nucleotide sequences were sequenced per donor, roughly a sixth of them non-productive. The genetic ancestry cluster associated with self-reported Caucasian donors included 81% of the 398 genotyped donors. An earlier analysis of about 620 of the donors applied high-throughput TCR beta sequencing to assess whether each TCR beta V gene segment acted as functional or pseudogenic. Alongside the repertoire data, information on donor age, sex, ethnicity and CMV serostatus was compiled. The study combined high-throughput TCR immunosequencing, statistical association of individual TCRs with disease status, and machine learning to predict cytomegalovirus infection status. Typing coverage differed by locus: A, B, C, DRB1 and DQB1 were typed in about 629-640 donors, DQA1 in 522, DPA1 in over 600, and DPB1 in 472. A later analysis re-examined previously published TCR beta repertoires from around 670 donors and added high-resolution HLA genotyping to investigate patterns of TCR occurrence. All discovery cohort repertoires had been generated using a single sequencing platform. HLA typing covered class I and class II loci at four-digit resolution. Roughly 5 DR-DQ haplotypes were treated as single units for association and clustering because of strong linkage in the cohort. The later analysis used no new phenotypic data to find candidate immune exposures, relying instead on TCR beta sequences and their occurrence across donors. General study outcomes and caveats: A further reported finding was that TCR beta sequences accurately predicted the HLA-A and HLA-B alleles for most subjects in the first cohort. A later genetic analysis associated a missense DCLRE1C variant with V-gene and J-gene trimming of TCR beta chains, and an independent cohort replicated the association. Compared with the approximately 720-donor mean, donors in an Asian-associated ancestry cluster had fewer N-insertions in productive TCRs, according to a later genetic analysis. Some IMGT-functional V segments, including TRBV6-2 and TRBV6-3, could not be distinguished by the 87-base-pair reads and were therefore excluded. The only immune exposure information available for the cohort was CMV serostatus. Because some donors lacked HLA typing at each locus, the association tests relied only on the typed subset. In both the original and validation cohorts, the classifier was reported to diagnose cytomegalovirus status with high specificity and sensitivity. The study listed 150 to 200 TCR beta chains as associated with cytomegalovirus. Linkage disequilibrium might explain the correlated functional status among segregating V segments, but an unknown experimental factor could not be ruled out. According to a later analysis, parvovirus B19, influenza, CMV and Epstein-Barr virus appeared linked to several top co-occurrence clusters. Only TCR beta chains were sequenced in this cohort, and the absence of alpha or paired-chain data limited detectable features. Three of the identified cytomegalovirus-associated TCR beta chains were confirmed in vitro to be specific for cytomegalovirus antigens. In a later analysis, TCR association rates were found to vary across HLA loci, with the most associated TCRs seen for DRB1 alleles and the fewest for HLA-C alleles. In an earlier analysis of about 550 of the donors, most TCR beta V segments were observed in productive rearrangements about 87% or about 30% of the time, broadly matching IMGT annotations. Most TCR sequences were seen in very few donors, while some public TCRs were found in many individuals. In a later analysis, HLA-associated TCR beta chains showed more clonal expansion and lower generation probabilities than non-associated chains that were equally common. A cluster of highly shared sequence variants was judged likely to be a technical artifact of the sequencing pipeline. The earlier analysis of fewer than 750 of the donors excluded roughly 17 rarely observed V segments, including chromosome 9 orphons, because counts were too low. According to a later analysis, most CMV-associated TCR beta chains appeared to be HLA-restricted, and the HLA associations seemed to be driven largely by CMV exposure. According to the authors, the approach could potentially be generalized to other disease states and immunological phenotypes. Strong co-occurrence of HLA alleles, especially DR and DQ, made assigning TCR associations to individual alleles difficult. Specific HLA alleles were associated with roughly 16,000 TCR beta sequences at a false discovery rate of 0.05 in a later analysis. Roughly uniform sequencing depth across donors was assumed in presence/absence analyses, although this assumption may not hold.

In total, 666 healthy bone marrow donors made up the cohort. Cohort members were all nominally healthy when sampled, although unrecorded immune exposures were likely present. The donor was CMV seropositive and was included in the group of about 290 seropositive cohort members. Each donor provided a peripheral blood sample, and peripheral blood mononuclear cells were used for TCR beta sequencing. The Qiagen DNeasy Blood Extraction Kit was used to extract genomic DNA from the blood cell samples. Libraries were built with the immunoSEQ multiplex PCR assay. The multiplex PCR relied on a mix of 60 forward primers for TCR Vbeta segments and 13 reverse primers for TCR Jbeta segments. Amplification of the CDR3 region of rearranged TCR beta genes was performed with a multiplex PCR assay on genomic DNA. The Illumina HiSeq System was used to sequence the amplified TCR beta libraries as 87-base-pair reads. In the source study's methods: A later analysis counted tens of millions of unique TCR beta chains across the 550 to 750 repertoires, and roughly 9.9 million of these chains were shared by at least two donors. To remove PCR and sequencing errors, raw reads were error-corrected and collapsed into unique sequences using a nearest-neighbor algorithm that merged closely related sequences. To assign V, D and J gene segments, CDR3 sequences were aligned to IMGT reference sequences. Each retained sequence needed at least a six-nucleotide match to both a V gene segment and a J gene segment. A rearrangement counted as productive if the CDR3 had no stop codons and remained in frame with V and J, and every other rearrangement counted as non-productive. CDR3 was defined by IMGT convention, running from the second conserved V-encoded cysteine to the conserved J-encoded phenylalanine. Sequences without an unambiguous match to a single V gene segment were excluded from the earlier analysis of about 640 of the donors. An earlier analysis of fewer than 650 of the donors classified V segments as functional when productive rearrangements were above 56.7% and as segregating when the standard deviation between donors was above 5%. To diagnose cytomegalovirus status from the catalog of TCR beta chain sequences, a statistical classification framework was built. V and J gene assignment, in a later analysis, came from comparing TCR nucleotide sequences with IMGT/GENE-DB human TR gene sequences. In a later analysis, CDR3 sequences and most-parsimonious VDJ recombination scenarios were assigned using the TCRdist pipeline. In a later analysis, each TCR beta chain was defined by its CDR3 amino acid sequence together with its V-gene family, and reads without a unique V-gene family were excluded. As a way to deal with suspected cross-contamination and a sequencing artifact, a later analysis dropped 500 to 700 nucleotide sequences that were highly shared and had low generation probability. In a later analysis, a clonal expansion index for each public chain was calculated from normalized within-repertoire ranks of inferred template counts. Generation probabilities in a later analysis came from a VDJ recombination model fitted to out-of-frame rearrangements, and those results were checked against IGoR. In a later analysis, TCR-TCR, TCR-HLA and TCR-CMV co-occurrence was scored with hypergeometric tests, and a repertoire-size bias correction was applied to TCR pairs. False discovery rates were estimated in a later analysis by permuting HLA or CMV assignments 20 times. In a later analysis, co-occurring TCRs were grouped using DBSCAN, with TCRdist sequence similarity added in when clustering inside HLA-allele-positive subsets. Repertoires with fewer than 30,000 or more than 120,000 public chains, plus five repertoires with anomalous nucleotide sharing, were excluded from co-occurrence clustering. Imported from immuneACCESS, the table was reduced by TCRdb to in-frame sequences with V and J called. These copies leave out some clones; in studies compared against another copy, an unresolved V gene accounts for under half, and the cause of the remainder is not known. The D gene and trimming were derived from the DNA, and the V and J assignments and clone size from that table. This sample holds approximately 110,000 clones; approximately 80% were observed only once. 5.2% of the sample is taken by the ten largest.

This clone was recorded only once. What this receptor recognizes is not known. No base quality information exists; no much larger clone differs at one position. Its CDR3 holds 15 amino acids, cysteine through phenylalanine. Just CDR3 DNA is preserved here, 45 bases in frame from base 1. The germline V end is reduced by 4 bases and the J end by 5 bases; junction bases left unmatched: 11. Reading the germline V gene gives CDR1 SGDLS and CDR2 YYNGEE. The sequence is built from TRBV9 and TRBJ2-5, and 7 junctional nucleotides match TRBD1. The sequenced material came from PBMCs. The sequence derives from a female donor in good health and CMV-seropositive. The DNA reads TGTGCCAGCAGCACACAGGGGATGGAGACGGAGACCCAGTACTTC. The translation is CASSTQGMETETQYF. Reference TRBV9 and TRBJ2-5 proteins supply the regions before and after the CDR3; the full variable domain is: DSGVTQTPKHLITATGQRVTLRCSPRSGDLSVYWYQQSLDQGLQFLIQYYNGEERAKGNILERFSAQQFPDLHSELNLSSLELGDSALYFCASSTQGMETETQYFGPGTRLLVL.